The clone carrying this T cell receptor beta chain has a count of ten or more. The target antigen is unknown. Trimming took 0 bases from V and 0 from J, leaving 13 bases between them. CDR1 SGDLS and CDR2 YYNGEE come from the germline V gene. This CDR3 comprises 17 residues. For the unsorted libraries, 2 million PBMCs stored at -80 C served as input. The data belong to a study of neurological immune-mediated disorders. Regarding the study as a whole: The greatest TCR clonal expansion occurred in HTLV-1-associated myelopathy and the least in multiple sclerosis, which fell below healthy controls.

The cDNA was generated through 5'RACE incorporating 10-nucleotide random UMIs. Over 180 million TCR-beta sequences (from 15-18 subjects) were yielded by each sequencing run. TCRdb reprocessed the 5' RACE reads with MiXCR, giving one entry per CDR3 protein. The sample carries under 70,000 distinct CDR3 sequences, 5.2% recorded once. The receptor was isolated from a woman aged 25 to 39 with multiple sclerosis. The sequenced sample consisted of PBMCs. The chain recombines TRBV9 with TRBJ2-1; D remains ambiguous. The CDR3 sequence: CASSVEVTGTSYNEQFF. The DNA for the CDR3 is TGTGCCAGCAGCGTAGAGGTGACTGGAACCTCCTACAATGAGCAGTTCTTC.